Below, 24 T cell receptor beta chains from the same sample are listed, as sequenced in a study of cytomegalovirus exposure and HLA in healthy donors. Vbeta (60) and Jbeta (13) primers were used in the PCR. Clones were read by immunoSEQ multiplex PCR, and TCRdb kept only the in-frame ones, dropping some. The data contain about 110,000 clones, 73% of them singletons. Sequencing was performed on PBMCs. The source of these receptors is a woman aged 25 to 39 in good health and CMV-seronegative.

The V gene is TRBV5-8, the J gene TRBJ2-7, with 9 bases fitting TRBD2. This CDR3 contains 16 residues. Losses at the gene ends were 4 bases for V and 2 bases for J; bases not matched to a gene: 10. Germline CDR1 reads SGHTS; CDR2 reads YDEGEE. For the CDR3, the DNA is TGTGCCAGCAGCCCTCGGGCTAGCGGGGCCACCTACGAGCAGTACTTC. Translating gives CASSPRASGATYEQYF. Full variable domain (outside the CDR3, taken from reference TRBV5-8 and TRBJ2-7): EAGVTQSPTHLIKTRGQQATLRCSPISGHTSVYWYQQALGLGLQFLLWYDEGEERNRGNFPPRFSGRQFPNYSSELNVNALELEDSALYLCASSPRASGATYEQYFGPGTRLTVT.

The V call is TRBV25-1, the J call TRBJ2-1; the match to TRBD1 covers 9 bases. V shed 4 bases, J shed 6 bases, and the junction held 4 bases outside the gene matches. The CDR3 has 14 amino acids. Per the germline V gene, CDR1 is MGHDK and CDR2 is SYGVNS. In DNA form, the CDR3 reads TGTGCCAGCAGTGCGGACAGGGGTATCAATGAGCAGTTCTTC. Translation: CASSADRGINEQFF.

The chain combines TRBV27 with TRBJ2-3; 8 nucleotides agree with TRBD2. Germline lookup yields CDR1 MNHEY and CDR2 SMNVEV (reference sequence). Losses at the gene ends were 1 base for V and 2 bases for J; bases not matched to a gene: 5. The CDR3 contains 16 residues. The CDR3 DNA sequence: TGTGCCAGCAGTTTATATTCGGGGGGGATCACAGATACGCAGTATTTT. It translates to CASSLYSGGITDTQYF.

J is TRBJ1-1 and V is TRBV5-1; D is uncertain. CDR3 length: 13 residues. Germline V gives CDR1 SGHRS, CDR2 YFSETQ. The ends were cut back, 7 bases at V and 4 bases at J, with 14 bases in the middle. The CDR3 DNA sequence: TGCGCCAGCGCGAGGGAAGTTGGCACTGAAGCTTTCTTT. This encodes CASAREVGTEAFF.

This sequence joins TRBV5-4 and TRBJ2-5; 7 bases align to TRBD1. Germline trimming cut 3 bases from V and 1 base from J; bases unmatched to any gene: 9. The CDR3 totals 16 residues. Germline-derived CDR1 and CDR2 are SGHNT and YYREEE (reference sequence). This CDR3 reads CASSSYRDRTQETQYF. The CDR3 DNA is TGTGCCAGCAGCTCATACCGGGACAGAACCCAAGAGACCCAGTACTTC.

This CDR3 reads CAWSVPGLSKPQHF. CDR3 in DNA: TGTGCCTGGAGTGTACCGGGACTATCGAAGCCCCAGCATTTT. V and J are TRBV30 and TRBJ1-5, with a possible D match to TRBD1 (5 bases). V lost 0 bases to trimming and J lost 8 bases, with 14 bases between them. The CDR3 covers 14 residues. Germline V CDR1 and CDR2: GTSNPN, SVGIG (reference sequence).

This clone appeared a single time. The rearrangement links TRBV18 to TRBJ1-1; D is uncertain. The CDR3 covers 13 residues. The V gene's germline CDR1 is KGHSH and CDR2 LQKENI. The V end was cut by 8 bases, the J end by 0 bases, with 10 bases between. The DNA for the CDR3 is TGTGCCAGCCTACGCGGGGTGAACACTGAAGCTTTCTTT. It is translated as CASLRGVNTEAFF.

This clone was seen a single time. The chain recombines TRBV19 with TRBJ1-1, with 8 nucleotides matching TRBD1. Per germline, CDR1 LNHDA and CDR2 SQIVND (reference sequence). Trimming at V came to 9 bases and at J to 4 bases, leaving 13 bases not matched to a gene. The CDR3 totals 15 residues. CDR3: CASQTRQGMGTEAFF. Here the CDR3 DNA reads TGTGCCAGCCAAACACGACAGGGGATGGGCACTGAAGCTTTCTTT. Filled out from reference TRBV19 and TRBJ1-1, the complete variable domain reads DGGITQSPKYLFRKEGQNVTLSCEQNLNHDAMYWYRQDPGQGLRLIYYSQIVNDFQKGDIAEGYSVSREKKESFPLTVTSAQKNPTAFYLCASQTRQGMGTEAFFGQGTRLTVV.

The chain joins TRBV13 to TRBJ1-2; perhaps TRBD1 as D (6 bases). V was trimmed by 4 bases and J by 4 bases, leaving 13 bases between them. CDR3 length equals 14 residues. CDR1 and CDR2 from the germline V gene are PRHDT and FYEKMQ (reference sequence). The CDR3 coding sequence is TGTGCCAGCAGCTCCCTGGGGGCATCCTATGGCTACACCTTC. This translates into CASSSLGASYGYTF.

The CDR3 sequence: CASCSGTGLKEQYF. CDR3 sequence (DNA): TGTGCCAGCTGCTCCGGGACAGGGCTGAAGGAGCAGTACTTC. This chain connects TRBV6-6 to TRBJ2-7, with 9 nucleotides matching TRBD1. CDR3 length: 14 amino acids. Germline lookup yields CDR1 MNHNY and CDR2 SVGAGI (reference sequence). V was pared by 8 bases and J by 7 bases, with 12 bases of the junction left unmatched.

CDR3 bases: TGCAGCGTAGTAATGGGAGACTATGGCTACACCTTC. Translation gives CSVVMGDYGYTF. V usage is TRBV29-1 and J usage is TRBJ1-2; D is unresolved. The V and J ends lost 6 bases and 3 bases respectively, with 11 bases between them. Germline CDR1 SQVTM, CDR2 ANQGSEA. CDR3 length: 12 residues.

The V gene is TRBV6-4, the J gene TRBJ1-1; the match to TRBD1 covers 10 bases. The CDR3 is made up of 15 amino acids. V lost 6 bases, J lost 0 bases, and 4 bases stayed unmatched. Germline V gene data show CDR1 as MRHNA and CDR2 as SNTAGT. The DNA for the CDR3 is TGTGCCAGCAGGGGACAGGGGCCCTTGAACACTGAAGCTTTCTTT. This sequence encodes CASRGQGPLNTEAFF.

The V call is TRBV2, the J call TRBJ2-7; tentatively, D is TRBD2 (5 bases). The CDR3 runs 12 residues. With 7 bases removed from V and 0 bases from J, the gap between germline ends came to 7 bases. CDR1 SNHLY and CDR2 FYNNEI come from the germline V gene. Written as DNA, the CDR3 is TGTGCCAGCAATCGGGACTCCTACGAGCAGTACTTC. It translates to CASNRDSYEQYF.

The V and J genes are TRBV30 and TRBJ1-1; 7 bases align to TRBD1. V lost 4 bases to trimming and J lost 4 bases; unmatched junction nucleotides: 9. The CDR3 has 14 residues. Germline V CDR1 and CDR2: GTSNPN, SVGIG (reference sequence). The CDR3 protein is CAWNRQGWGTEAFF. CDR3 DNA sequence: TGTGCCTGGAATAGACAGGGATGGGGCACTGAAGCTTTCTTT. Supplemented by reference TRBV30 and TRBJ1-1, the full variable domain reads SQTIHQWPATLVQPVGSPLSLECTVEGTSNPNLYWYRQAAGRGLQLLFYSVGIGQISSEVPQNLSASRPQDRQFILSSKKLLLSDSGFYLCAWNRQGWGTEAFFGQGTRLTVV.

This clone has only one observation. The chain has TRBV30 and TRBJ1-1, with unresolved D. Per germline, CDR1 GTSNPN and CDR2 SVGIG (reference sequence). The germline V and J ends were trimmed by 0 bases and 5 bases, with 10 bases remaining between them. The CDR3 consists of 13 residues. CDR3 coding DNA: TGTGCCTGGAGTGTACTAGATGGAACTGAAGCTTTCTTT. Translation gives CAWSVLDGTEAFF.

The V gene is TRBV4-3, the J gene TRBJ1-2, with D unclear. Germline values: CDR1 LGHNA, CDR2 YSLEER. V lost 0 bases to trimming and J lost 8 bases, with 19 bases between them. The CDR3 loop spans 16 amino acids. CDR3 region: CASSQETPRLGLGYTF. The DNA for the CDR3 is TGCGCCAGCAGCCAAGAGACCCCTCGGTTGGGCCTAGGCTACACCTTC.

J is TRBJ2-1 and V is TRBV11-2; 14 bases fit TRBD2. Germline V gene data show CDR1 as SGHAT and CDR2 as FQNNGV. This CDR3 has 16 residues. The ends lost 1 base at V and 10 bases at J; junction bases unmatched: 6. The CDR3 protein is CASSLGGLAGVGEQFF. The CDR3 region has the DNA TGTGCCAGCAGCTTAGGGGGACTAGCGGGAGTAGGGGAGCAGTTCTTC. The variable domain in full, with the rest retrieved from reference TRBV11-2 and TRBJ2-1, is EAGVAQSPRYKIIEKRQSVAFWCNPISGHATLYWYQQILGQGPKLLIQFQNNGVVDDSQLPKDRFSAERLKGVDSTLKIQPAKLEDSAVYLCASSLGGLAGVGEQFFGPGTRLTVL.

The chain has TRBV6-1 and TRBJ2-7; D unclear. The germline V and J ends were trimmed by 8 bases and 6 bases, with 11 bases remaining between them. The CDR3 runs 11 residues. Germline V lookup: CDR1 MNHNS, CDR2 SASEGT. DNA of the CDR3: TGTGCCAGCGCTGAACAAAGCGAGCAGTACTTC. Encoded protein: CASAEQSEQYF.

The V call is TRBV29-1, the J call TRBJ1-2, with D unresolved. CDR1 and CDR2 (germline): SQVTM, ANQGSEA. CDR3 length: 12 amino acids. V was pared by 4 bases and J by 3 bases, with 9 bases between. The CDR3 region has the DNA TGCAGCGTTGTGAGGTCCGACTATGGCTACACCTTC. Residues: CSVVRSDYGYTF.

The chain recombines TRBV5-1 with TRBJ1-1, with a tentative D call TRBD1 (6 bases). V was trimmed by 2 bases and J by 5 bases, leaving 16 bases between them. Germline V gene sequence: CDR1 SGHRS, CDR2 YFSETQ. This CDR3 spans 15 amino acids. This chain's CDR3 is CASSFPEQGKTEAFF. The DNA of the CDR3 is TGCGCCAGCAGCTTCCCGGAACAGGGCAAGACTGAAGCTTTCTTT.

This clone was counted once. The V gene is TRBV5-6, the J gene TRBJ1-5, with D maybe TRBD1 (5 bases). Germline V gene data show CDR1 as SGHDT and CDR2 as YYEEEE. The CDR3 is 15 residues long. Deletions cut 1 base from V and 5 bases from J, with 13 bases between. CDR3 in amino acids: CASSLSGWTHQPQHF. DNA for the CDR3: TGTGCCAGCAGCTTGTCAGGGTGGACGCATCAGCCCCAGCATTTT.

This chain links TRBV30 with TRBJ2-2; D is ambiguous. The germline gives CDR1 GTSNPN, CDR2 SVGIG (reference sequence). V lost 4 bases to trimming and J lost 8 bases, with 8 bases between them. The CDR3 totals 11 residues. CDR3 DNA sequence: TGTGCCTGGAACCCCGCGGGGGAGCTGTTTTTT. Residues: CAWNPAGELFF.

This chain joins TRBV12-5 and TRBJ1-1; D not resolved. V lost 2 bases, J lost 0 bases, and 7 bases lay in between. Germline V CDR1 and CDR2: LGHNT, FRNRAP. This CDR3 spans 14 amino acids. Here the CDR3 DNA reads TGTGCTAGTGGTTTGTCCCTACTGAACACTGAAGCTTTCTTT. It encodes CASGLSLLNTEAFF.

This clone showed up just a few times. In nucleotides, the CDR3 is TGCGCCAGCAGCCCAAACCCTGGGACAGGGCATGGCTACACCTTC. It is translated as CASSPNPGTGHGYTF. The genes are TRBV4-3 and TRBJ1-2; 9 positions agree with TRBD1. Germline CDR1 and CDR2: LGHNA and YSLEER. The CDR3 is 15 residues long. Germline trimming cut 4 bases from V and 6 bases from J; bases unmatched to any gene: 9.